The 25 T cell receptor beta chains in this list originate from one sample, sequenced in a study of blood T cell repertoires in COVID-19. Using immunoSEQ multiplex PCR, the repertoire was profiled, and TCRdb retains in-frame clones only, with some absent. The data show approximately 180,000 clones, with 60% to 80% seen just once and about 25% held by the top ten. The sequenced sample was peripheral blood. These receptor sequences come from a woman in her seventies with acute or convalescent COVID-19.

The chain couples TRBV27 to TRBJ2-1; TRBD1 matches at 7 bases. Germline-derived CDR1 and CDR2 are MNHEY and SMNVEV (reference sequence). After removal of 6 bases from V and 6 bases from J, the junction contained 11 bases not matched to a gene. CDR3 length: 15 amino acids. The CDR3 region is CASSLRRQGGNEQFF. The DNA of the CDR3 is TGTGCCAGCAGCTTGAGGAGACAGGGTGGCAATGAGCAGTTCTTC.

This clone turned up a few times. The rearrangement uses TRBV12-5 and TRBJ2-2; 10 positions agree with TRBD1. The CDR3 spans 15 residues. Trimming took 6 bases from V and 4 from J; bases not matched to a gene: 5. The germline gives CDR1 LGHNT, CDR2 FRNRAP. CDR3 loop: CASGDGTGVTGELFF. CDR3 sequence (DNA): TGTGCTAGTGGAGACGGGACAGGGGTCACCGGGGAGCTGTTTTTT. The complete variable domain, with remaining parts taken from reference TRBV12-5 and TRBJ2-2, reads DARVTQTPRHKVTEMGQEVTMRCQPILGHNTVFWYRQTMMQGLELLAYFRNRAPLDDSGMPKDRFSAEMPDATLATLKIQPSEPRDSAVYFCASGDGTGVTGELFFGEGSRLTVL.

The gene calls are TRBV3-1 (or the pseudogene TRBV3-2) and TRBJ2-1; 7 bases map to TRBD1. V was pared by 4 bases and J by 0 bases, with 3 bases of the junction left unmatched. The germline CDR1 and CDR2 sequences are LGHDT and YNNKEL (reference sequence). The CDR3 loop spans 15 amino acids. CDR3 in amino acids: CASSRQGVSYNEQFF. The CDR3 DNA is TGTGCCAGCAGCCGACAGGGTGTCTCCTACAATGAGCAGTTCTTC.

The sample holds one count of this clone. The genes are TRBV24-1 and TRBJ1-3; D is undetermined. Germline values: CDR1 KGHDR, CDR2 SFDVKD. The CDR3 consists of 14 residues. V was pared by 3 bases and J by 4 bases, with 9 bases between. This chain's CDR3 is CATSDTRFGNTIYF. The CDR3, as DNA: TGTGCCACCAGTGATACGAGATTCGGAAACACCATATATTTT.

The CDR3 DNA follows: TGCGCCAGCAGGGCAGGGGGCGGTTATGGCTACACCTTC. Its protein is CASRAGGGYGYTF. J is TRBJ1-2 and V is TRBV5-1, with 8 bases fitting TRBD1. CDR1 and CDR2 (germline): SGHRS, YFSETQ. The CDR3 length is 13 residues. The V gene end was trimmed by 5 bases and the J gene end by 5 bases; junction bases not matched to a gene: 5.

CDR3 region: CASSLGGNVDEQFF. DNA for the CDR3: TGCGCCAGCAGCTTGGGAGGAAATGTGGATGAGCAGTTCTTC. The rearrangement uses TRBV5-1 and TRBJ2-1; D unclear. Trimming took off 0 bases at V and 8 bases at J, with 12 bases between the two ends. Germline CDR1 SGHRS, CDR2 YFSETQ. The CDR3 is 14 amino acids.

The J gene is TRBJ1-5, the V gene TRBV15, with TRBD1 matching over 7 bases. This CDR3 is 13 amino acids long. V gave up 6 bases and J gave up 4 bases; unmatched junction bases: 3. The V gene's germline CDR1 is LNHNV and CDR2 YYDKDF (reference sequence). CDR3 sequence: CATRQGMNQPQHF. The CDR3, as DNA: TGTGCCACCAGACAGGGGATGAATCAGCCCCAGCATTTT.

The table lists this clone with a count of one. The V and J genes are TRBV29-1 and TRBJ2-7; 9 bases are a match to TRBD1. CDR1 and CDR2 (germline): SQVTM, ANQGSEA. Trimming removed 6 bases from V and 4 bases from J; junction bases left unmatched: 7. The length of the CDR3 is 13 residues. CDR3 sequence: CSVDKGQGYEQYF. CDR3 DNA: TGCAGCGTCGACAAAGGACAGGGGTACGAGCAGTACTTC.

The chain combines TRBV15 with TRBJ2-1; unclear D gene. CDR1 LNHNV and CDR2 YYDKDF come from the germline V gene (reference sequence). The V end lost 0 bases, the J end lost 0 bases, and 9 bases lay between the germline ends. This CDR3 has 16 residues. CDR3: CATSRDLSISYNEQFF. Here the CDR3 DNA reads TGTGCCACCAGCAGAGATCTCAGTATCTCCTACAATGAGCAGTTCTTC.

The V and J genes are TRBV14 and TRBJ1-2; D possibly corresponds to TRBD1 (5 bases). The germline CDR1 and CDR2 sequences are SGHDN and FVKESK. The CDR3 contains 15 residues. The V end lost 3 bases, the J end lost 8 bases, and 19 bases lay between the germline ends. CDR3 DNA: TGTGCCAGCAGCCAGGACACGGGCTTTGCGAACGGCTACACCTTC. Translating it yields CASSQDTGFANGYTF.

The gene calls are TRBV7-2 and TRBJ2-1; tentatively, D is TRBD2 (5 bases). The CDR3 is made up of 15 amino acids. CDR1 is SGHTA and CDR2 is FQGNSA in the germline V gene. V was cut by 5 bases and J by 2 bases, with 13 bases left in between. For the CDR3, the DNA is TGTGCCAGCAGCACTGACTATCTCCCCTACAATGAGCAGTTCTTC. Protein: CASSTDYLPYNEQFF.

There are a few counts of this clone. The rearrangement joins TRBV19 to TRBJ2-3; 11 bases match TRBD2. Germline CDR1 and CDR2: LNHDA and SQIVND (reference sequence). This CDR3 spans 17 amino acids. The V gene end was trimmed by 4 bases and the J gene end by 4 bases; junction bases not matched to a gene: 10. CDR3 loop: CASSTVLAGGGADTQYF. The CDR3 DNA reads as TGTGCCAGTAGTACAGTCCTAGCGGGAGGAGGGGCAGATACGCAGTATTTT.

This chain uses TRBV19 with TRBJ2-2; TRBD2 agrees at 7 bases. Germline assignment: CDR1 LNHDA and CDR2 SQIVND (reference sequence). The CDR3 length is 17 residues. The J segment lost 3 bases and the V segment lost 1 base, leaving 8 bases of the junction unmatched. Here the CDR3 DNA reads TGTGCCAGTAGTATAGGGGGCGGGGGAGAGTACACCGGGGAGCTGTTTTTT. It is translated as CASSIGGGGEYTGELFF.

This clone was recorded once. V is TRBV7-2 and J is TRBJ2-1; TRBD1 matches 9 bases. Trimming cost V 6 bases and J 10 bases; bases outside gene matches: 7. Germline CDR1 reads SGHTA; CDR2 reads FQGNSA. This CDR3 spans 13 amino acids. The DNA of the CDR3 is TGTGCCAGCAGGGAACAGGGGGCAGGGGAGCAGTTCTTC. This translates into CASREQGAGEQFF. Looking up the rest from reference TRBV7-2 and TRBJ2-1 gives the full variable domain: GAGVSQSPSNKVTEKGKDVELRCDPISGHTALYWYRQSLGQGLEFLIYFQGNSAPDKSGLPSDRFSAERTGGSVSTLTIQRTQQEDSAVYLCASREQGAGEQFFGPGTRLTVL.

The V call is TRBV27, the J call TRBJ1-6; TRBD1 is a possible D gene (6 bases). The CDR3 consists of 13 residues. Trimming took 5 bases from V and 14 from J, leaving 16 bases between them. Germline V gives CDR1 MNHEY, CDR2 SMNVEV (reference sequence). CDR3 sequence reads: CASSADSELALHF. CDR3 sequence (DNA): TGTGCCAGCAGTGCGGACAGTGAGTTGGCCCTCCACTTT.

The sample holds a few counts of this clone. V and J are TRBV3-1 (or the pseudogene TRBV3-2) and TRBJ2-3, with 9 positions matching TRBD2. J was trimmed by 2 bases and V by 0 bases; bases with no gene match: 9. Germline CDR1 LGHDT, CDR2 YNNKEL (reference sequence). The CDR3 is made up of 18 amino acids. The CDR3 sequence: CASSQEAGGRDYTDTQYF. CDR3 bases: TGTGCCAGCAGCCAAGAGGCCGGCGGGAGGGATTACACAGATACGCAGTATTTT.

The gene calls are TRBV27 and TRBJ1-1; D is unclear. Germline CDR1 reads MNHEY; CDR2 reads SMNVEV (reference sequence). The CDR3 spans 15 residues. V was pared by 0 bases and J by 0 bases, with 8 bases between. The CDR3 spells CASSLSAGLNTEAFF. The CDR3 nucleotides read TGTGCCAGCAGTTTATCTGCGGGGTTGAACACTGAAGCTTTCTTT.

The chain has TRBV5-1 and TRBJ2-2; 8 bases are a match to TRBD2. From germline, CDR1 is SGHRS and CDR2 YFSETQ. There are 16 residues in the CDR3. With V trimmed by 4 bases and J by 5 bases, 10 bases remained unmatched. CDR3 protein: CASSLVVAGFTGELFF. The CDR3 DNA reads TGCGCCAGCAGCCTCGTGGTAGCGGGATTTACCGGGGAGCTGTTTTTT.

J is TRBJ1-6 and V is TRBV12-3 or TRBV12-4, with D perhaps TRBD1 (6 bases). This CDR3 is built from 13 residues. V lost 6 bases to trimming and J lost 13 bases, with 16 bases between them. Here the CDR3 DNA reads TGTGCCAGCAGACCCGGACAGAACGGGCCCCTCCACTTT. Translation: CASRPGQNGPLHF.

This chain connects TRBV3-1 (or the pseudogene TRBV3-2) to TRBJ1-1; D is ambiguous. Trimming removed 1 base at V and 5 bases at J, with 8 bases between. Germline loops: CDR1 LGHDT, CDR2 YNNKEL (reference sequence). This CDR3 has 13 residues. The CDR3: CASSQGEGTEAFF. The CDR3 DNA sequence: TGTGCCAGCAGCCAAGGGGAGGGTACTGAAGCTTTCTTT.

This clone has more than one count but fewer than ten. The chain is built from TRBV6-2 or TRBV6-3 and TRBJ1-1; D not certain. The V and J ends lost 5 bases and 4 bases respectively, with 11 bases between them. The CDR3 consists of 13 residues. Looked up from germline, CDR1 is MNHEY and CDR2 is SVGEGT. The DNA for the CDR3 is TGTGCCAGCAGTCGGGGTATGGGCACTGAAGCTTTCTTT. Translating gives CASSRGMGTEAFF.

V usage is TRBV2 and J usage is TRBJ1-2, with D perhaps matching TRBD1 (5 bases). The germline V gene encodes CDR1 SNHLY and CDR2 FYNNEI. V gave up 4 bases and J gave up 8 bases, with 14 bases separating them. CDR3 length equals 13 residues. The CDR3: CASSVLAGDGYTF. CDR3 in DNA: TGTGCCAGCAGTGTGTTGGCGGGGGACGGCTACACCTTC.

The chain recombines TRBV19 with TRBJ2-1; no clear D. Germline CDR1 reads LNHDA; CDR2 reads SQIVND (reference sequence). This CDR3 is built from 15 residues. The V end was cut by 5 bases, the J end by 0 bases, with 11 bases between. CDR3 nucleotides: TGTGCCAGTAGTCTACTACCGCTCTCCTACAATGAGCAGTTCTTC. Protein sequence: CASSLLPLSYNEQFF.

This clone came up once. The chain couples TRBV5-1 to TRBJ1-1; 8 bases map to TRBD1. CDR3 size: 15 residues. The trim removed 7 bases at V and 6 bases at J, leaving 14 bases unmatched. Germline V gene sequence: CDR1 SGHRS, CDR2 YFSETQ. CDR3 residues: CASGQGSGRSAEAFF. The CDR3 region has the DNA TGCGCCAGCGGACAGGGATCGGGAAGGAGCGCTGAAGCTTTCTTT.

The chain has TRBV27 and TRBJ1-6; D ambiguous. Per germline, CDR1 MNHEY and CDR2 SMNVEV (reference sequence). This CDR3 spans 13 amino acids. V shed 5 bases and J shed 5 bases, with 7 bases lying between them. CDR3 sequence: CASSHQNNSPLHF. Written as DNA, the CDR3 is TGTGCCAGCAGTCATCAAAATAATTCACCCCTCCACTTT.